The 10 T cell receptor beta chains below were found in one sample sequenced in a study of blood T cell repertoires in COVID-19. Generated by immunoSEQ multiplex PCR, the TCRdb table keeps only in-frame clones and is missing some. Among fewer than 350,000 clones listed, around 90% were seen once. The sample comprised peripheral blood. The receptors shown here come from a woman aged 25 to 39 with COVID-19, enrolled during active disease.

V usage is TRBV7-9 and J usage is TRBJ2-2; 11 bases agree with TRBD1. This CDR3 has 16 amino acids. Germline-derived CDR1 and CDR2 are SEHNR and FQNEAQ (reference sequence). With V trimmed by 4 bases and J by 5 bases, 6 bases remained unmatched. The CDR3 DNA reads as TGTGCCAGCAGCTGGACAGGGGGCCCAGGAACCGGGGAGCTGTTTTTT. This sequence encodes CASSWTGGPGTGELFF.

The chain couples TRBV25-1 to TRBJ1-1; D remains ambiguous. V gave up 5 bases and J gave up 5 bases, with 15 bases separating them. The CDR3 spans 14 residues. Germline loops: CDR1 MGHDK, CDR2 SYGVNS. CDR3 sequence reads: CASSKPEGGTEAFF. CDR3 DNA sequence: TGTGCCAGCAGTAAGCCAGAGGGTGGGACTGAAGCTTTCTTT. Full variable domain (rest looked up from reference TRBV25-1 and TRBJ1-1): EADIYQTPRYLVIGTGKKITLECSQTMGHDKMYWYQQDPGMELHLIHYSYGVNSTEKGDLSSESTVSRIRTEHFPLTLESARPSHTSQYLCASSKPEGGTEAFFGQGTRLTVV.

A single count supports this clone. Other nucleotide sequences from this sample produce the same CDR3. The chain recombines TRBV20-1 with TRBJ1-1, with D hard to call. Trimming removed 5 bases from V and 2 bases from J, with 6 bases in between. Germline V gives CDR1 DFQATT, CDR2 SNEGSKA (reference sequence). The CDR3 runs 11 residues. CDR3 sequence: CSAPLNTEAFF. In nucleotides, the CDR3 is TGCAGTGCTCCTCTTAACACTGAAGCTTTCTTT.

This CDR3 reads CASGGSLTDTQYF. Written as DNA, the CDR3 is TGTGCCAGCGGAGGGAGCCTCACAGATACGCAGTATTTT. The rearrangement links TRBV6-6 to TRBJ2-3; D may be TRBD2 (6 bases). The V gene's germline CDR1 is MNHNY and CDR2 SVGAGI (reference sequence). The V and J ends lost 8 bases and 2 bases respectively, with 11 bases between them. This CDR3 contains 13 residues.

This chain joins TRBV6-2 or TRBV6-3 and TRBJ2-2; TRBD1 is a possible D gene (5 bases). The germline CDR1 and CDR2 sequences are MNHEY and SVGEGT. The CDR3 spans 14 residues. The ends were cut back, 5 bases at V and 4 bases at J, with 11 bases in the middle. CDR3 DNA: TGTGCCAGCAGTCGACGACAGCTCACCGGGGAGCTGTTTTTT. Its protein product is CASSRRQLTGELFF.

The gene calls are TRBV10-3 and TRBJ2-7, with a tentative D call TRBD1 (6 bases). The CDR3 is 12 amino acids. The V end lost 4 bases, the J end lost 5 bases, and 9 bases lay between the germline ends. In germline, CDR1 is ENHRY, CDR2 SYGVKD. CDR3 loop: CAISAAGDEQYF. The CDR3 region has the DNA TGTGCCATCAGTGCGGCAGGGGACGAGCAGTACTTC.

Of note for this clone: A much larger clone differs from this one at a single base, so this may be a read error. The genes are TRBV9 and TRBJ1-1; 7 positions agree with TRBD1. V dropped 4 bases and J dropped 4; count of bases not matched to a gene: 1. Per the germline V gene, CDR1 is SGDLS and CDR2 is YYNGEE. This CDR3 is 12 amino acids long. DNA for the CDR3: TGTGCCAGCAGCCGACAGGGCACTGAAGCTTTCTTT. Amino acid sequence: CASSRQGTEAFF.

CDR3 amino acids: CASTDRGGEQYF. DNA of the CDR3: TGTGCCAGCACGGACAGGGGAGGCGAGCAGTACTTC. The rearrangement uses TRBV2 and TRBJ2-7; 9 bases fit TRBD1. This CDR3 is built from 12 residues. Germline trimming cut 7 bases from V and 6 bases from J; bases unmatched to any gene: 4. The germline V gene has CDR1 SNHLY and CDR2 FYNNEI.

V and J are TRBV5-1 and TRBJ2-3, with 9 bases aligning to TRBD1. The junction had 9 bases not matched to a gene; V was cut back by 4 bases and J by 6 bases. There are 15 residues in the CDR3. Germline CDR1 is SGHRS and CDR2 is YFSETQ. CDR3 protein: CASSAQPGQGDTQYF. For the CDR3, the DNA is TGCGCCAGCAGCGCTCAACCGGGACAGGGCGATACGCAGTATTTT.

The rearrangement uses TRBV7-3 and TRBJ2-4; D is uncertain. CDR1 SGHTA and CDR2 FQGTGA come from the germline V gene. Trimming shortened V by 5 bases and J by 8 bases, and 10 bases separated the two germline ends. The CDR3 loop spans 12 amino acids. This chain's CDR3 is CASSPNGDIQYF. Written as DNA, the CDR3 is TGTGCCAGCAGCCCTAATGGTGACATTCAGTACTTC.